What follows are 5 T cell receptor beta chains derived from one specimen sequenced in a study of Ad26.COV2.S vaccination and SARS-CoV-2 variants. Here immunoSEQ multiplex PCR was the method, and the copy in TCRdb shows in-frame clones only, minus some. In the table there are 410,000 or so clones, about nine tenths of which are singletons. The treatment denotes: 15 to 20 received Ad26.COV2.S at low or high dose, single or two shots; about 5 received placebo; per-sample allocation not given. Samples analyzed were those drawn on day 63 after the first vaccine or placebo injection. The source was peripheral blood, collected in a trial of Ad26.COV2.S vaccine versus placebo. The receptor source for this set is a person between 18 and 65 years old who received the Ad26.COV2.S COVID-19 vaccine or a placebo.

The CDR3 is CAWTDRARRLAKNIQYF. As DNA, the CDR3 is TGTGCCTGGACCGACAGGGCAAGGCGGCTAGCCAAAAACATTCAGTACTTC. This sequence joins TRBV30 and TRBJ2-4; 7 nucleotides align to TRBD1. The CDR3 extends over 17 amino acids. V dropped 4 bases and J dropped 0; count of bases not matched to a gene: 12. Germline V gene data show CDR1 as GTSNPN and CDR2 as SVGIG (reference sequence).

V gene TRBV4-3 combines with J gene TRBJ2-2; D unresolved. This CDR3 has 13 residues. Trimming pared 3 bases from V and 3 bases from J, leaving 5 bases between. Germline values: CDR1 LGHNA, CDR2 YSLEER. CDR3: CASSQIDTGELFF. CDR3 in DNA: TGCGCCAGCAGCCAGATTGACACCGGGGAGCTGTTTTTT.

This rearrangement joins TRBV27 to TRBJ2-1; 7 bases are shared with TRBD2. CDR1 and CDR2 from the germline V gene are MNHEY and SMNVEV (reference sequence). The CDR3 totals 18 residues. V trimming: 2 bases; J trimming: 2 bases; junction bases outside the gene matches: 12. The CDR3 DNA is TGTGCCAGCAGTTTAAGGGCCGGACTAGTTTCTGCCTACAATGAGCAGTTCTTC. Translating it yields CASSLRAGLVSAYNEQFF.

The genes are TRBV7-6 and TRBJ2-2; 8 bases are shared with TRBD1. The CDR3 has 17 residues. Germline V gene sequence: CDR1 SGHVS, CDR2 FNYEAQ. V shed 1 base and J 5 bases; nucleotides not matched to a gene: 9. In DNA, the CDR3 is TGTGCCAGCAGCTTAGGCAGGGGGCGCGGATTAACCGGGGAGCTGTTTTTT. It codes for CASSLGRGRGLTGELFF.

This chain connects TRBV4-3 to TRBJ2-2; possible D gene TRBD1, 5 bases. The CDR3 totals 14 residues. Germline values: CDR1 LGHNA, CDR2 YSLEER. The ends were cut back, 4 bases at V and 5 bases at J, with 11 bases in the middle. CDR3 nucleotide sequence: TGCGCCAGCAGCCGCCGACAGAGAACCGGGGAGCTGTTTTTT. It translates to CASSRRQRTGELFF.